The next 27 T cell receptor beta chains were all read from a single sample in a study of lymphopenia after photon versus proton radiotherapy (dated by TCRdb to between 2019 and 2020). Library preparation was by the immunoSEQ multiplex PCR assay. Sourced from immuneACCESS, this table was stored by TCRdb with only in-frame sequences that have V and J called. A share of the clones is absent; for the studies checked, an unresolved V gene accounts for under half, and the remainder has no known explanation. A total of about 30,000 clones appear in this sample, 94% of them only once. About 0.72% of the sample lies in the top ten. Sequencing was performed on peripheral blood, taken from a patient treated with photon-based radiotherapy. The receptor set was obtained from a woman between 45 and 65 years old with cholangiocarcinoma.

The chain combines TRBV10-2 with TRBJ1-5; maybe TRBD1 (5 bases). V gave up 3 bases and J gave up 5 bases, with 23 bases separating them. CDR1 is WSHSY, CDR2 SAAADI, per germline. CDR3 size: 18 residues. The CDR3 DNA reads TGCGCCAGCAGTGATGGGCGTTTGGCAGGGCCCACCGATCAGCCCCAGCATTTT. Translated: CASSDGRLAGPTDQPQHF.

CDR3 residues: CASSQNPPGQGSGNTIYF. CDR3 nucleotide sequence: TGTGCCAGCAGCCAGAACCCCCCGGGACAGGGTTCAGGAAACACCATATATTTT. The chain links TRBV11-2 to TRBJ1-3; TRBD1 matches at 9 bases. Germline V gene lookup returns CDR1 SGHAT and CDR2 FQNNGV. V dropped 5 bases and J dropped 4; count of bases not matched to a gene: 15. This CDR3 is built from 18 residues.

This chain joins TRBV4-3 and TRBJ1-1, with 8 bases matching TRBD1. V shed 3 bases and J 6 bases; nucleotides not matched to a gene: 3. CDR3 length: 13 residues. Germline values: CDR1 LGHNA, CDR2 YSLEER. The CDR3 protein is CASSQSGGSEAFF. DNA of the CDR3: TGCGCCAGCAGCCAGTCAGGGGGCTCTGAAGCTTTCTTT.

The CDR3, as DNA: TGTGCCAGCAGTTTTACTGATTCGAGACGCACAGATACGCAGTATTTT. As protein: CASSFTDSRRTDTQYF. The chain joins TRBV6-5 to TRBJ2-3, with no clear D. V shed 4 bases and J shed 1 base, with 15 bases lying between them. This CDR3 has 16 residues. CDR1 is MNHEY, CDR2 SVGAGI, per germline.

As DNA, the CDR3 is TGTGCCAGCAGTTACTCGATTCATACCTCATATGGCTACACCTTC. Translating gives CASSYSIHTSYGYTF. The chain uses TRBV6-6 and TRBJ1-2; D is unclear. CDR1 is MNHNY, CDR2 SVGAGI, per germline (reference sequence). V was shortened by 0 bases and J by 5 bases, with 13 bases between the two germline ends. This CDR3 has 15 amino acids.

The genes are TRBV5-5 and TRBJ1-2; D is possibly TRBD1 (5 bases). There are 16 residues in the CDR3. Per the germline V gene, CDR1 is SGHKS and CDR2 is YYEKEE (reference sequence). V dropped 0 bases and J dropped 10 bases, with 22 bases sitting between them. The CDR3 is CASSLGHLGVMDHYTF. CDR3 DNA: TGTGCCAGCAGCTTGGGTCACCTAGGGGTAATGGACCACTACACCTTC.

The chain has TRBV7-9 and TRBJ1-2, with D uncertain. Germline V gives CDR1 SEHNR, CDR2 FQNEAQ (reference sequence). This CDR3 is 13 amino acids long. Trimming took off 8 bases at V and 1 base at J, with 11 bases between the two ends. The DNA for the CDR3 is TGTGCCAGCTCCCTCAATAGTAACTATGGCTACACCTTC. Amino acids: CASSLNSNYGYTF.

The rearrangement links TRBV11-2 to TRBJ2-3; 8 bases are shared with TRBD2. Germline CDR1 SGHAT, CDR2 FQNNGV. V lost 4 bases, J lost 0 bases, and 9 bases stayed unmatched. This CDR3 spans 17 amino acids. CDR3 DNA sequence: TGTGCCAGCAGCTACCTACTAGCGGCTCCTAGCACAGATACGCAGTATTTT. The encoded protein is CASSYLLAAPSTDTQYF.

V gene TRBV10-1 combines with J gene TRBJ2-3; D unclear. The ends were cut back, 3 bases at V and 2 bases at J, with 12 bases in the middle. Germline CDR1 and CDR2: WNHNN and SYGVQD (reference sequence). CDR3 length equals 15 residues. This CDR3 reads CASSETRGLTDTQYF. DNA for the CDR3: TGCGCCAGCAGTGAAACTCGAGGTCTCACAGATACGCAGTATTTT.

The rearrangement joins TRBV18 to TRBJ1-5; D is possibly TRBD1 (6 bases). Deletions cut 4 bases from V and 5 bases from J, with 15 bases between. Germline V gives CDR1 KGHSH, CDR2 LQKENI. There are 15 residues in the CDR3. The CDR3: CASSRGQHGDQPQHF. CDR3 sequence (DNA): TGTGCCAGCTCACGGGGACAACATGGGGATCAGCCCCAGCATTTT. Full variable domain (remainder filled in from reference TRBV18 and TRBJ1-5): NAGVMQNPRHLVRRRGQEARLRCSPMKGHSHVYWYRQLPEEGLKFMVYLQKENIIDESGMPKERFSAEFPKEGPSILRIQQVVRGDSAAYFCASSRGQHGDQPQHFGDGTRLSIL.

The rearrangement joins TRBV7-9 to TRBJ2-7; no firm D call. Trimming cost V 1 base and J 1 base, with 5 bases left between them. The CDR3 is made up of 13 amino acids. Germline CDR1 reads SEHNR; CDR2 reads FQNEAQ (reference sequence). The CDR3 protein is CASSLDGSYEQYF. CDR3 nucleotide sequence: TGTGCCAGCAGCTTAGACGGTTCCTACGAGCAGTACTTC.

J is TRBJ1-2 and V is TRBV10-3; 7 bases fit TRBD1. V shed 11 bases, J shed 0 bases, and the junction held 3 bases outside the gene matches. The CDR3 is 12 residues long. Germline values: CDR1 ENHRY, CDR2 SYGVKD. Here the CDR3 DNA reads TGTGCCCTGGGACAGACTAACTATGGCTACACCTTC. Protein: CALGQTNYGYTF.

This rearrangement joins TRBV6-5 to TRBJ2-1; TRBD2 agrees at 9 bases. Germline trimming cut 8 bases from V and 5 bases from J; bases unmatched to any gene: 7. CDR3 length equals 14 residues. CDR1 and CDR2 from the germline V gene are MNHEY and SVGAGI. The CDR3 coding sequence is TGTGCCAGCGGAAGCGGGGGGCCCAACAATGAGCAGTTCTTC. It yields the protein CASGSGGPNNEQFF.

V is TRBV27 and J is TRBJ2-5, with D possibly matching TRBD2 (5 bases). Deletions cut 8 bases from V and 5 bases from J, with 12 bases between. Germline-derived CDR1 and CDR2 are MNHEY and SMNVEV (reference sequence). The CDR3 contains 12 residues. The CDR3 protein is CASGLIGETQYF. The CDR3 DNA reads TGTGCCAGCGGACTGATAGGGGAGACCCAGTACTTC.

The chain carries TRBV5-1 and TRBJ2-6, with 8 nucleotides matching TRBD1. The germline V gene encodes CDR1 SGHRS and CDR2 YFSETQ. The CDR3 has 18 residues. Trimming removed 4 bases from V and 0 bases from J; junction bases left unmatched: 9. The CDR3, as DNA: TGCGCCAGCAGCCTGGACAGGGCCCGGAGCTCTGGGGCCAACGTCCTGACTTTC. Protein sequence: CASSLDRARSSGANVLTF.

Here the CDR3 reads CASSLGGGTANTGELFF. The DNA of the CDR3 is TGTGCCAGCAGTCTAGGTGGGGGGACAGCGAACACCGGGGAGCTGTTTTTT. The chain recombines TRBV11-3 with TRBJ2-2; D might be TRBD1 (7 bases). The CDR3 is made up of 17 amino acids. V lost 6 bases and J 0 bases, leaving 17 bases between the germline ends. Per the germline V gene, CDR1 is SGHNT and CDR2 is YENEEA.

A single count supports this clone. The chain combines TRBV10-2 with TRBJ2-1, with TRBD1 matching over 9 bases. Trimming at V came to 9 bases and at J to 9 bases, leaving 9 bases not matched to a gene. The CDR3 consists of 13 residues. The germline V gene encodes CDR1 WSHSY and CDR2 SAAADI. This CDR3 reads CASAGQGDTEQFF. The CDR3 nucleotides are TGCGCCAGTGCGGGACAGGGAGATACTGAGCAGTTCTTC.

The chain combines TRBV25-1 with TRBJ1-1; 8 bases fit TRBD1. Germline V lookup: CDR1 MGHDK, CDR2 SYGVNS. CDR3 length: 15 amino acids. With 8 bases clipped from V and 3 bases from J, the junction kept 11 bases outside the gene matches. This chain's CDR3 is CASADRGTGYTEAFF. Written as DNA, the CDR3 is TGTGCCAGCGCCGACAGGGGAACGGGGTACACTGAAGCTTTCTTT.

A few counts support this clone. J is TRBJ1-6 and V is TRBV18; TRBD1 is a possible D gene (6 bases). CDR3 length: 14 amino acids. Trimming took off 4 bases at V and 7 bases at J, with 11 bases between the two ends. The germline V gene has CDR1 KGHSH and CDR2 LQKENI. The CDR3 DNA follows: TGTGCCAGCTCACAGGGGGAGAAGAATTCACCCCTCCACTTT. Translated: CASSQGEKNSPLHF.

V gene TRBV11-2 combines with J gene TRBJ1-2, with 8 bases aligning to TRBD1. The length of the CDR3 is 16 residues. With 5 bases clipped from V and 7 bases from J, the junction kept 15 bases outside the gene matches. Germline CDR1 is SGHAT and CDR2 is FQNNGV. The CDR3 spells CASSRNRDRQKGGYTF. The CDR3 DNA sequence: TGTGCCAGCAGCCGCAATCGGGACAGGCAAAAGGGTGGCTACACCTTC.

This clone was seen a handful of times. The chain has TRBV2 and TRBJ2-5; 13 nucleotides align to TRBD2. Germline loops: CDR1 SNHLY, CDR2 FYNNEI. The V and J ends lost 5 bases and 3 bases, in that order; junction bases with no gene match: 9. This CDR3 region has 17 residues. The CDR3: CASSPGLAGPSEETQYF. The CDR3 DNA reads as TGTGCCAGCAGTCCGGGACTAGCGGGGCCTTCGGAAGAGACCCAGTACTTC.

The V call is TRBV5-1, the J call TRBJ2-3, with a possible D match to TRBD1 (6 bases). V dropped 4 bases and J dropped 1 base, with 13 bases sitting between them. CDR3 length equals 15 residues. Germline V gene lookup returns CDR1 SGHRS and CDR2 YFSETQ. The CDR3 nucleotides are TGCGCCAGCAGCCCGGACAGAGCGGGCACAGATACGCAGTATTTT. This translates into CASSPDRAGTDTQYF.

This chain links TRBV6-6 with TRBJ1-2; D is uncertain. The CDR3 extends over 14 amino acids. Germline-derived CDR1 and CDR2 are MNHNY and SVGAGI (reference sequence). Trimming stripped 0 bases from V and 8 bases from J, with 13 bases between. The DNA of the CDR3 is TGTGCCAGCAGTTACTCTTCGGATGCCCAGGGCTACACCTTC. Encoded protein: CASSYSSDAQGYTF.

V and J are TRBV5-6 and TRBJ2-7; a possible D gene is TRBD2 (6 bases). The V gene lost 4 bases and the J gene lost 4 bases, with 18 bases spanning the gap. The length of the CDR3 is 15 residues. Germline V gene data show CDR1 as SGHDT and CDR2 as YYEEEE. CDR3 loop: CASSRPGGFGYEQYF. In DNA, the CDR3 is TGTGCCAGCAGCCGCCCTGGGGGGTTTGGGTACGAGCAGTACTTC.

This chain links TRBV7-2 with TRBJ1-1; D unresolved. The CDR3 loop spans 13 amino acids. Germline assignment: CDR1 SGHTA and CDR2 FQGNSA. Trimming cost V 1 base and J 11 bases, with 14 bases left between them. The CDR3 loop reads CASSLGSASSAFF. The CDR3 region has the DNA TGTGCCAGCAGCTTAGGGTCAGCTTCAAGTGCTTTCTTT.

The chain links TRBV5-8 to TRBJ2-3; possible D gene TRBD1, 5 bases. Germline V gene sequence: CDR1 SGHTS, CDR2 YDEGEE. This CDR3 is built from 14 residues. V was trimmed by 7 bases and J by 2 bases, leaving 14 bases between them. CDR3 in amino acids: CASAQVPDTDTQYF. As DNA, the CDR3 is TGTGCCAGCGCACAGGTCCCGGACACAGATACGCAGTATTTT. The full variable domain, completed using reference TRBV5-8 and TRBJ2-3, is EAGVTQSPTHLIKTRGQQATLRCSPISGHTSVYWYQQALGLGLQFLLWYDEGEERNRGNFPPRFSGRQFPNYSSELNVNALELEDSALYLCASAQVPDTDTQYFGPGTRLTVL.

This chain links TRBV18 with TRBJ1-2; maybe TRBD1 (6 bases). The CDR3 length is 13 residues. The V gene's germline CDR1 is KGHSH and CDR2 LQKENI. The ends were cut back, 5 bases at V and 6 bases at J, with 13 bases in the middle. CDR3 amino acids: CASSRTELDGYTF. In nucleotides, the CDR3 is TGTGCCAGCTCAAGGACAGAACTCGATGGCTACACCTTC. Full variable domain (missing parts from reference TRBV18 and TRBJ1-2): NAGVMQNPRHLVRRRGQEARLRCSPMKGHSHVYWYRQLPEEGLKFMVYLQKENIIDESGMPKERFSAEFPKEGPSILRIQQVVRGDSAAYFCASSRTELDGYTFGSGTRLTVV.